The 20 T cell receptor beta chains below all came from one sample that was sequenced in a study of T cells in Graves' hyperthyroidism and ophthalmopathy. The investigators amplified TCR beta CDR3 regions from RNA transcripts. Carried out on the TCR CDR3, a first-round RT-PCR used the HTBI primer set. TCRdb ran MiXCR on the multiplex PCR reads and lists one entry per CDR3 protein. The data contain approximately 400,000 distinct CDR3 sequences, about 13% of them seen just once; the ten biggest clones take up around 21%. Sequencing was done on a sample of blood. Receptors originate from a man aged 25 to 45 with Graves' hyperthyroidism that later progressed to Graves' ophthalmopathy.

CDR3 residues: CASGLTLEEQDHTDTQYF. In DNA, the CDR3 is TGTGCCAGCGGATTGACTCTAGAAGAACAGGACCACACAGATACGCAGTATTTT. The J gene is TRBJ2-3, the V gene TRBV27; D may be TRBD1 (5 bases). The CDR3 contains 18 residues. V was clipped by 8 bases and J by 2 bases, with 26 bases between them. Germline V lookup: CDR1 MNHEY, CDR2 SMNVEV (reference sequence).

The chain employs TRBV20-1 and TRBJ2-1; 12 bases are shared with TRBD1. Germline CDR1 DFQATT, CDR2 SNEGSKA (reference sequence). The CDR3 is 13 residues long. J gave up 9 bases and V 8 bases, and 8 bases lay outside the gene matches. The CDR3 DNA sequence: TGCAGTCCGGGACAGGGGGCGGGAGGTGAGCAGTTCTTC. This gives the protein CSPGQGAGGEQFF.

The DNA of the CDR3 is TGTGCCAGCTCACCGGGAGGGGCCGGGGGCACTGAAGCTTTCTTT. Protein product: CASSPGGAGGTEAFF. The rearrangement joins TRBV18 to TRBJ1-1; maybe TRBD1 (5 bases). The germline V and J ends were trimmed by 3 bases and 4 bases, with 15 bases remaining between them. The CDR3 extends over 15 amino acids. Germline V gene lookup returns CDR1 KGHSH and CDR2 LQKENI.

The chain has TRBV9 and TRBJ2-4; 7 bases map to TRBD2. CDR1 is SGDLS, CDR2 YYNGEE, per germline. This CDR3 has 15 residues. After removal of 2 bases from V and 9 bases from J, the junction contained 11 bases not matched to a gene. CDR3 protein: CASSVYGGGGSIQYF. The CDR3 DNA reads TGTGCCAGCAGCGTGTATGGGGGGGGGGGAAGCATTCAGTACTTC.

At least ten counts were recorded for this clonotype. DNA for the CDR3: TGTGCCAGCAGCTTGGCGGACACTGAAGCTTTCTTT. Its translation: CASSLADTEAFF. The chain joins TRBV5-8 to TRBJ1-1; D gene ambiguous. Per germline, CDR1 SGHTS and CDR2 YDEGEE. This CDR3 spans 12 amino acids. Trimming left V 0 bases short and J 3 bases short, with 3 bases between.

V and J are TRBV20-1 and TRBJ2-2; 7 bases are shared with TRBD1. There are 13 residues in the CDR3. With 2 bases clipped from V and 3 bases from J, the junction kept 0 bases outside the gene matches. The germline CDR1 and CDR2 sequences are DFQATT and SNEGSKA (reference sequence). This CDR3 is CSARQGDTGELFF. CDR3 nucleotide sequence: TGCAGTGCTAGACAGGGGGACACCGGGGAGCTGTTTTTT.

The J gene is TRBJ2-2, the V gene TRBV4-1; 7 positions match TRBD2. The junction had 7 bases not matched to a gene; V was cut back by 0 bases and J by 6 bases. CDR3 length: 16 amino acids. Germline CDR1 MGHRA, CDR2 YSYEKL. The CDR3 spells CASSQEEGGVAGELFF. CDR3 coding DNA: TGCGCCAGCAGCCAAGAAGAGGGAGGGGTCGCCGGGGAGCTGTTTTTT.

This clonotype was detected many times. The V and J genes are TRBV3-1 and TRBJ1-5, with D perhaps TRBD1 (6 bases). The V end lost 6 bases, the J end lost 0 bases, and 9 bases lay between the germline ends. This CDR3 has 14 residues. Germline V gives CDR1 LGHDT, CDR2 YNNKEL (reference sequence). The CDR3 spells CASSQGYSNQPQHF. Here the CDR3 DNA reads TGTGCCAGCAGTCAGGGGTATAGCAATCAGCCCCAGCATTTT.

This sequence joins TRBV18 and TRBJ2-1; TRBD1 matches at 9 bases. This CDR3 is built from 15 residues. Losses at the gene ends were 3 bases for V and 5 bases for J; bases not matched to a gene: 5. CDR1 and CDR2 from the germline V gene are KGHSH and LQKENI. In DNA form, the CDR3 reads TGTGCCAGCTCACCCTGGACAGGGGTGGACAATGAGCAGTTCTTC. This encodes CASSPWTGVDNEQFF.

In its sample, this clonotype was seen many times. CDR3 sequence reads: CASSFRSRGGGTEAFF. DNA for the CDR3: TGTGCCAGCAGCTTTCGGAGCAGGGGTGGAGGGACTGAAGCTTTCTTT. V usage is TRBV7-3 and J usage is TRBJ1-1; D possibly corresponds to TRBD1 (6 bases). The CDR3 contains 16 residues. Per the germline V gene, CDR1 is SGHTA and CDR2 is FQGTGA. V was clipped by 3 bases and J by 5 bases, with 19 bases between them. Full variable domain (outside the CDR3, taken from reference TRBV7-3 and TRBJ1-1): GAGVSQTPSNKVTEKGKYVELRCDPISGHTALYWYRQSLGQGPEFLIYFQGTGAADDSGLPNDRFFAVRPEGSVSTLKIQRTERGDSAVYLCASSFRSRGGGTEAFFGQGTRLTVV.

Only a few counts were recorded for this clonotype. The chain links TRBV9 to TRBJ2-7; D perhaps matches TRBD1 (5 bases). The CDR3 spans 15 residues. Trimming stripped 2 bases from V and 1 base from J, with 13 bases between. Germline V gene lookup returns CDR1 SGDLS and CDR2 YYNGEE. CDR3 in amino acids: CASSVGKGRSYEQYF. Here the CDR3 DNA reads TGTGCCAGCAGCGTGGGGAAGGGGCGATCCTACGAGCAGTACTTC.

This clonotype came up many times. This CDR3 reads CASSLGYLDTEAFF. For the CDR3, the DNA is TGTGCCAGCAGTTTAGGATACCTAGACACTGAAGCTTTCTTT. This chain links TRBV3-1 with TRBJ1-1; unclear D gene. Trimming shortened V by 6 bases and J by 3 bases, and 14 bases separated the two germline ends. The CDR3 consists of 14 residues. Germline loops: CDR1 LGHDT, CDR2 YNNKEL (reference sequence).

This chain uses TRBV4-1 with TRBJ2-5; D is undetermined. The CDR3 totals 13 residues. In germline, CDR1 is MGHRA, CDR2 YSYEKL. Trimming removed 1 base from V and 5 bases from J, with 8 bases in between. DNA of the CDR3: TGCGCCAGCAGCCAAGCGTTGGGGGAGACCCAGTACTTC. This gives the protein CASSQALGETQYF.

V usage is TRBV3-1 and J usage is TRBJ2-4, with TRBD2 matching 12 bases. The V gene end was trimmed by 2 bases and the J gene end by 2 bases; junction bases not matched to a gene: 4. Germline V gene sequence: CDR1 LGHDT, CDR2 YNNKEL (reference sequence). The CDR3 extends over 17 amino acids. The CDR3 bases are TGTGCCAGCAGCCAATCCGGACTAGCGGGGTCCAAAAACATTCAGTACTTC. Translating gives CASSQSGLAGSKNIQYF.

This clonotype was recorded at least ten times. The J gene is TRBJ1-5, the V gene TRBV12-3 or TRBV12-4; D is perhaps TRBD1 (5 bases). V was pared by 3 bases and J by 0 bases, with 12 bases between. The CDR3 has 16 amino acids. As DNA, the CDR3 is TGTGCCAGCAGTTTCTCTGACAGTTATAGCAATCAGCCCCAGCATTTT. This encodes CASSFSDSYSNQPQHF.

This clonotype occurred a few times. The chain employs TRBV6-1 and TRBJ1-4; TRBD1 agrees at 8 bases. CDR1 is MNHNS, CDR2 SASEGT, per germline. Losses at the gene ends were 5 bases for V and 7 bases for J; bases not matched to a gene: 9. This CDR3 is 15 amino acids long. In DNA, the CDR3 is TGTGCCAGCAGTACCCGGACAGGGTGGGGTGAAAAACTGTTTTTT. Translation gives CASSTRTGWGEKLFF.

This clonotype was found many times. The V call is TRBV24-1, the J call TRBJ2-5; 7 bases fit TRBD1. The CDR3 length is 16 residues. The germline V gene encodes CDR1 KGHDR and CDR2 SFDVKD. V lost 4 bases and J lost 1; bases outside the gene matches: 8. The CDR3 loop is CATSDYGRGIQETQYF. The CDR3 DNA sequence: TGTGCCACCAGTGACTATGGCAGGGGGATCCAAGAGACCCAGTACTTC.

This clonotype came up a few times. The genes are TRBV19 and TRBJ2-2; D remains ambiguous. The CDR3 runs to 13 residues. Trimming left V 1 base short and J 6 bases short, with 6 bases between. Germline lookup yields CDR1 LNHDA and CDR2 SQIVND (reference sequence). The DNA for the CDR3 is TGTGCCAGTAGTATAGGGGGATCCGGGGAGCTGTTTTTT. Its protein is CASSIGGSGELFF.

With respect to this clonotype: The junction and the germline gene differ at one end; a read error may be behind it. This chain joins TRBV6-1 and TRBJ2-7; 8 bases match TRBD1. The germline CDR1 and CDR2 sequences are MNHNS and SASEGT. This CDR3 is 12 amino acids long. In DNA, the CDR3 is TGTGCCAGCAGGGACAGGGAGAGCGAGCAATACTTC. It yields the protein CASRDRESEQYF.

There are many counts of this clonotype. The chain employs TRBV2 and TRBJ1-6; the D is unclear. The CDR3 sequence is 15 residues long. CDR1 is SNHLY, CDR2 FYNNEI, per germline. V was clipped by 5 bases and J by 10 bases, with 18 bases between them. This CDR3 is CASSNPGTVASPLHF. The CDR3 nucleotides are TGTGCCAGCAGTAATCCGGGAACAGTTGCGTCACCCCTCCACTTT. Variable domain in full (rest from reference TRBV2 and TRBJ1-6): EPEVTQTPSHQVTQMGQEVILRCVPISNHLYFYWYRQILGQKVEFLVSFYNNEISEKSEIFDDQFSVERPDGSNFTLKIRSTKLEDSAMYFCASSNPGTVASPLHFGNGTRLTVT.